The 27 T cell receptor beta chains reported below all come from one sample, sequenced in a study of regulatory and conventional T cells in RAG deficiency. Measured with immunoSEQ multiplex PCR; TCRdb has only the in-frame clones, and not every one. The sample lists more than 30,000 clones, 75% to 90% occurring once. A further study also used this sample, focusing on regulatory T cells. From that second work: The primer mix had 52 TRBV and 13 TRBJ primers.

The sample comprised CD8+ T cells sorted from blood. These receptors originate from a human donor in good health.

The rearrangement joins TRBV7-2 to TRBJ2-1; 9 bases agree with TRBD2. After removal of 4 bases from V and 2 bases from J, the junction contained 3 bases not matched to a gene. CDR1 and CDR2 (germline): SGHTA, FQGNSA. CDR3 size: 15 residues. The CDR3 sequence: CASSYAGGTYNEQFF. The CDR3 DNA sequence: TGTGCCAGCAGCTACGCGGGAGGGACCTACAATGAGCAGTTCTTC.

The chain joins TRBV13 to TRBJ2-2, with unresolved D. V gave up 1 base and J gave up 0 bases, with 6 bases separating them. Germline V gene data show CDR1 as PRHDT and CDR2 as FYEKMQ (reference sequence). The CDR3 totals 15 residues. CDR3 nucleotide sequence: TGTGCCAGCAGCTTAGAGGAGCCGAACACCGGGGAGCTGTTTTTT. Translation: CASSLEEPNTGELFF.

The genes are TRBV6-5 and TRBJ2-2; D is possibly TRBD2 (5 bases). Germline assignment: CDR1 MNHEY and CDR2 SVGAGI. The CDR3 contains 16 residues. The V gene lost 0 bases and the J gene lost 2 bases, with 10 bases spanning the gap. The CDR3 sequence: CASSYSRRTNTGELFF. Written as DNA, the CDR3 is TGTGCCAGCAGTTACTCTAGGCGGACTAACACCGGGGAGCTGTTTTTT.

This rearrangement joins TRBV13 to TRBJ1-2, with D unclear. Trimming stripped 5 bases from V and 0 bases from J, with 7 bases between. The CDR3 spans 13 residues. Germline CDR1 PRHDT, CDR2 FYEKMQ (reference sequence). DNA of the CDR3: TGTGCCAGCAGCCCTTTTTCTAACTATGGCTACACCTTC. It codes for CASSPFSNYGYTF.

This sequence joins TRBV30 and TRBJ1-2, with D possibly TRBD1 on 5 matching bases. CDR1 is GTSNPN and CDR2 is SVGIG in the germline V gene (reference sequence). Trimming pared 8 bases from V and 5 bases from J, leaving 24 bases between. The CDR3 runs to 15 residues. CDR3 sequence reads: CAHHLGAVQTYGYTF. CDR3 in DNA: TGTGCCCACCACCTTGGGGCAGTCCAGACGTATGGCTACACCTTC.

The chain combines TRBV11-2 with TRBJ1-1; 8 bases are a match to TRBD1. V shed 3 bases, J shed 2 bases, and the junction held 5 bases outside the gene matches. The CDR3 has 15 residues. Germline CDR1 reads SGHAT; CDR2 reads FQNNGV. The CDR3 loop is CASSLAGQVNTEAFF. DNA for the CDR3: TGTGCCAGCAGCTTGGCGGGACAGGTAAACACTGAAGCTTTCTTT.

In its sample, this clone was seen once. The gene calls are TRBV5-5 and TRBJ2-5, with 12 bases aligning to TRBD2. This CDR3 contains 15 residues. J gave up 3 bases and V 4 bases, and 4 bases lay outside the gene matches. CDR1 SGHKS and CDR2 YYEKEE come from the germline V gene (reference sequence). The CDR3 sequence is CASSQASGGEETQYF. CDR3 in DNA: TGTGCCAGCAGCCAAGCTAGCGGGGGGGAAGAGACCCAGTACTTC.

This clone occurred a few times. CDR3 in amino acids: CASSFGPYYEQYF. DNA for the CDR3: TGTGCCAGTAGTTTTGGTCCTTACTACGAGCAGTACTTC. V gene TRBV19 combines with J gene TRBJ2-7; D is ambiguous. With 5 bases removed from V and 3 bases from J, the gap between germline ends came to 11 bases. The CDR3 length is 13 residues. Germline V CDR1 and CDR2: LNHDA, SQIVND (reference sequence).

The chain links TRBV6-6 to TRBJ2-4; the D gene is possibly TRBD1 (6 bases). From germline, CDR1 is MNHNY and CDR2 SVGAGI (reference sequence). Trimming left V 5 bases short and J 2 bases short, with 13 bases between. The CDR3 covers 15 residues. As DNA, the CDR3 is TGTGCCAGCAGTCCCATAGGGGGTTCCAAAAACATTCAGTACTTC. Residues: CASSPIGGSKNIQYF.

The V and J genes are TRBV7-8 and TRBJ2-2; 9 bases match TRBD2. The CDR3 has 16 residues. Germline lookup yields CDR1 SGHVS and CDR2 FQNEAQ. The junction had 4 bases not matched to a gene; V was cut back by 2 bases and J by 3 bases. In nucleotides, the CDR3 is TGTGCCAGCAGCTTATTTGCTAGCGGGGACACCGGGGAGCTGTTTTTT. Amino acids: CASSLFASGDTGELFF.

The chain carries TRBV7-9 and TRBJ2-1; 13 nucleotides line up with TRBD2. The length of the CDR3 is 16 residues. Looked up from germline, CDR1 is SEHNR and CDR2 is FQNEAQ (reference sequence). J was trimmed by 10 bases and V by 4 bases; bases with no gene match: 10. DNA for the CDR3: TGTGCCAGCAGCTCCGCACGGACTAGCGGGAGCAGAGAGCAGTTCTTC. Its translation is CASSSARTSGSREQFF.

The chain is built from TRBV5-4 and TRBJ2-7, with 10 bases matching TRBD1. Germline CDR1 is SGHNT and CDR2 is YYREEE (reference sequence). Losses at the gene ends were 3 bases for V and 1 base for J; bases not matched to a gene: 7. The CDR3 sequence is 16 residues long. The DNA for the CDR3 is TGTGCCAGCAGCTCGGAGGTGGGACAGGGGTCCTACGAGCAGTACTTC. Encoded protein: CASSSEVGQGSYEQYF.

V gene TRBV5-5 combines with J gene TRBJ2-7, with D possibly TRBD1 on 6 matching bases. The CDR3 consists of 14 residues. Germline V CDR1 and CDR2: SGHKS, YYEKEE (reference sequence). V lost 0 bases to trimming and J lost 0 bases, with 7 bases between them. The CDR3 sequence is CASSLGQVSYEQYF. Written as DNA, the CDR3 is TGTGCCAGCAGCTTGGGACAGGTCTCCTACGAGCAGTACTTC. The full variable domain, completed using reference TRBV5-5 and TRBJ2-7, is DAGVTQSPTHLIKTRGQQVTLRCSPISGHKSVSWYQQVLGQGPQFIFQYYEKEERGRGNFPDRFSARQFPNYSSELNVNALLLGDSALYLCASSLGQVSYEQYFGPGTRLTVT.

The chain joins TRBV13 to TRBJ2-2; D is ambiguous. CDR3 length equals 13 residues. Germline CDR1 reads PRHDT; CDR2 reads FYEKMQ (reference sequence). Trimming pared 7 bases from V and 10 bases from J, leaving 16 bases between. The CDR3 reads CASTQTEDTELFF. The CDR3 bases are TGTGCCAGCACCCAAACTGAGGATACGGAGCTGTTTTTT. The whole variable domain, remainder taken from reference TRBV13 and TRBJ2-2, is AAGVIQSPRHLIKEKRETATLKCYPIPRHDTVYWYQQGPGQDPQFLISFYEKMQSDKGSIPDRFSAQQFSDYHSELNMSSLELGDSALYFCASTQTEDTELFFGEGSRLTVL.

This sequence joins TRBV5-1 and TRBJ1-6, with a tentative D call TRBD1 (5 bases). Germline CDR1 and CDR2: SGHRS and YFSETQ. The CDR3 length is 17 residues. V gave up 1 base and J gave up 5 bases, with 16 bases separating them. CDR3 region: CASSLSLSTADNSPLHF. As DNA, the CDR3 is TGCGCCAGCAGCTTGTCATTATCGACAGCCGATAATTCACCCCTCCACTTT. The whole variable domain, filled in from reference TRBV5-1 and TRBJ1-6, reads KAGVTQTPRYLIKTRGQQVTLSCSPISGHRSVSWYQQTPGQGLQFLFEYFSETQRNKGNFPGRFSGRQFSNSRSEMNVSTLELGDSALYLCASSLSLSTADNSPLHFGNGTRLTVT.

The rearrangement joins TRBV28 to TRBJ1-5, with 8 bases lining up with TRBD1. The V gene's germline CDR1 is MDHEN and CDR2 SYDVKM. This CDR3 has 14 residues. V gave up 3 bases and J gave up 5 bases; unmatched junction bases: 3. DNA for the CDR3: TGTGCCAGCAGTTTTATGACAGGGGATCAGCCCCAGCATTTT. As protein: CASSFMTGDQPQHF.

V is TRBV6-5 and J is TRBJ2-1; D is unclear. The V gene lost 5 bases and the J gene lost 4 bases, with 15 bases spanning the gap. The CDR3 has 15 residues. The germline V gene has CDR1 MNHEY and CDR2 SVGAGI. In nucleotides, the CDR3 is TGTGCCAGCAGTCATGAGGACCGTATTTACAATGAGCAGTTCTTC. As protein: CASSHEDRIYNEQFF.

The rearrangement uses TRBV5-8 and TRBJ1-1, with 8 nucleotides matching TRBD1. Germline V gene data show CDR1 as SGHTS and CDR2 as YDEGEE. Losses at the gene ends were 3 bases for V and 0 bases for J; bases not matched to a gene: 4. The CDR3 has 15 amino acids. This CDR3 is CASSSGTGVNTEAFF. The CDR3 DNA reads TGTGCCAGCAGCTCGGGGACAGGCGTGAACACTGAAGCTTTCTTT.

The V call is TRBV27, the J call TRBJ2-7; D unresolved. V was cut by 5 bases and J by 3 bases, with 8 bases left in between. This CDR3 contains 12 residues. The V gene's germline CDR1 is MNHEY and CDR2 SMNVEV (reference sequence). This chain's CDR3 is CASSANLYEQYF. The CDR3 region has the DNA TGTGCCAGCAGTGCGAACCTCTACGAGCAGTACTTC.

V gene TRBV9 combines with J gene TRBJ1-1, with TRBD1 as a possible D gene (5 bases). Germline loops: CDR1 SGDLS, CDR2 YYNGEE. Trimming cost V 0 bases and J 1 base, with 7 bases left between them. The CDR3 totals 14 residues. DNA for the CDR3: TGTGCCAGCAGCGTAGCTGACAGGAACACTGAAGCTTTCTTT. Its translation is CASSVADRNTEAFF.

The chain uses TRBV11-3 and TRBJ1-1; possibly TRBD1 for D (6 bases). The CDR3 spans 14 residues. Germline-derived CDR1 and CDR2 are SGHNT and YENEEA. Trimming stripped 5 bases from V and 1 base from J, with 11 bases between. The CDR3 DNA follows: TGTGCCAGCAGCCGACAGGAGAGGAACACTGAAGCTTTCTTT. Translation: CASSRQERNTEAFF.

This clone was counted once. The chain has TRBV15 and TRBJ2-1; 7 bases fit TRBD1. V lost 3 bases and J lost 2; bases outside the gene matches: 13. The CDR3 extends over 18 amino acids. Per the germline V gene, CDR1 is LNHNV and CDR2 is YYDKDF (reference sequence). The CDR3 here is CATSRTGLGQDTYNEQFF. The CDR3 DNA sequence: TGTGCCACCAGCAGGACAGGCCTCGGACAGGATACCTACAATGAGCAGTTCTTC.

The chain links TRBV7-2 to TRBJ2-7; the D is unclear. V lost 5 bases and J 2 bases, leaving 10 bases between the germline ends. Germline CDR1 reads SGHTA; CDR2 reads FQGNSA. The CDR3 totals 13 residues. CDR3 region: CASSPGPAYEQYF. In DNA form, the CDR3 reads TGTGCCAGCAGCCCTGGCCCAGCCTACGAGCAGTACTTC. Using reference TRBV7-2 and TRBJ2-7 for the parts outside the CDR3, the full variable domain is GAGVSQSPSNKVTEKGKDVELRCDPISGHTALYWYRQSLGQGLEFLIYFQGNSAPDKSGLPSDRFSAERTGGSVSTLTIQRTQQEDSAVYLCASSPGPAYEQYFGPGTRLTVT.

This clone is a singleton in its sample. The V gene is TRBV11-3, the J gene TRBJ2-5, with 13 bases that match TRBD2. Germline values: CDR1 SGHNT, CDR2 YENEEA. After removal of 7 bases from V and 5 bases from J, the junction contained 13 bases not matched to a gene. CDR3 length equals 17 residues. CDR3 in amino acids: CASMEGELAGGWETQYF. For the CDR3, the DNA is TGTGCCAGCATGGAGGGAGAACTAGCGGGAGGGTGGGAGACCCAGTACTTC.

V and J are TRBV4-3 and TRBJ2-7; 11 bases line up with TRBD2. Unmatched junction bases numbered 4, after V lost 0 bases and J lost 6 bases. Germline V gene data show CDR1 as LGHNA and CDR2 as YSLEER. The length of the CDR3 is 15 residues. CDR3 sequence (DNA): TGCGCCAGCAGCCAAGAAGTTAGCGGGAGGGGCGAGCAGTACTTC. Amino acids: CASSQEVSGRGEQYF.

This sequence joins TRBV19 and TRBJ1-1; D gene ambiguous. Germline CDR1 and CDR2: LNHDA and SQIVND (reference sequence). This CDR3 region has 16 residues. The V and J ends lost 7 bases and 0 bases respectively, with 18 bases between them. The DNA for the CDR3 is TGTGCCAGTATGAAACCAGGATATGGGGTGAACACTGAAGCTTTCTTT. Encoded protein: CASMKPGYGVNTEAFF.

This chain uses TRBV25-1 with TRBJ2-7, with TRBD2 as a possible D gene (6 bases). Germline V gives CDR1 MGHDK, CDR2 SYGVNS. This CDR3 comprises 15 residues. Trimming took off 5 bases at V and 7 bases at J, with 21 bases between the two ends. This CDR3 is CASSSSPGLPLEQYF. The CDR3 nucleotides are TGTGCCAGCAGTTCTAGCCCGGGACTCCCCTTGGAGCAGTACTTC.